A single sample gave rise to the 32 T cell receptor beta chains below, sequenced in a study of cytomegalovirus exposure and HLA in healthy donors. A multiplex PCR was run with 60 Vbeta primers and 13 Jbeta primers. Generated by immunoSEQ multiplex PCR, the TCRdb table keeps only in-frame clones and is missing some. Found here are about 190,000 clones, around 80% of them singletons; the top ten hold approximately 1.1%. Sequencing was done on a sample of PBMCs. These receptors were taken from a woman aged 40 to 49 in good health and CMV-seronegative.

The chain recombines TRBV19 with TRBJ1-5; D not certain. Germline V lookup: CDR1 LNHDA, CDR2 SQIVND (reference sequence). The CDR3 runs 15 residues. The V end lost 1 base, the J end lost 5 bases, and 12 bases lay between the germline ends. Here the CDR3 DNA reads TGTGCCAGTAGTATAGGAGACCGGGGATATCAGCCCCAGCATTTT. This gives the protein CASSIGDRGYQPQHF. The full variable domain, with the rest looked up from reference TRBV19 and TRBJ1-5, is DGGITQSPKYLFRKEGQNVTLSCEQNLNHDAMYWYRQDPGQGLRLIYYSQIVNDFQKGDIAEGYSVSREKKESFPLTVTSAQKNPTAFYLCASSIGDRGYQPQHFGDGTRLSIL.

V gene TRBV5-6 combines with J gene TRBJ2-7; 7 positions agree with TRBD1. The trim removed 5 bases at V and 3 bases at J, leaving 8 bases unmatched. The CDR3 runs 14 residues. Looked up from germline, CDR1 is SGHDT and CDR2 is YYEEEE. CDR3 nucleotides: TGTGCCAGCAGTCTAACAGGGGACGGCTACGAGCAGTACGTC. This encodes CASSLTGDGYEQYV.

The CDR3 DNA reads as TGCGCCAGCAGCCTACGACAGGGCCCGGGCGAGCAGTACTTC. This sequence encodes CASSLRQGPGEQYF. The V gene is TRBV5-1, the J gene TRBJ2-7, with 7 bases that match TRBD1. This CDR3 has 14 residues. Germline V gene data show CDR1 as SGHRS and CDR2 as YFSETQ. With V trimmed by 4 bases and J by 6 bases, 10 bases remained unmatched. The full variable domain, with the rest looked up from reference TRBV5-1 and TRBJ2-7, is KAGVTQTPRYLIKTRGQQVTLSCSPISGHRSVSWYQQTPGQGLQFLFEYFSETQRNKGNFPGRFSGRQFSNSRSEMNVSTLELGDSALYLCASSLRQGPGEQYFGPGTRLTVT.

The chain recombines TRBV5-1 with TRBJ1-2, with D possibly being TRBD1 (5 bases). The V gene lost 4 bases and the J gene lost 8 bases, with 18 bases spanning the gap. CDR1 SGHRS and CDR2 YFSETQ come from the germline V gene. The CDR3 sequence is 14 residues long. CDR3 sequence: CASSPEGRAFGYTF. The CDR3 region has the DNA TGCGCCAGCAGCCCGGAAGGCAGGGCCTTCGGCTACACCTTC.

This chain's CDR3 is CASSTQTCAGNTIYF. Written as DNA, the CDR3 is TGTGCCAGCAGCACTCAGACTTGCGCGGGAAACACCATATATTTT. V and J are TRBV21-1 and TRBJ1-3. TRBV21-1 is a recognized pseudogene. This CDR3 spans 15 amino acids.

J is TRBJ1-2 and V is TRBV19; D might be TRBD1 (6 bases). The CDR3 sequence is 13 residues long. V was trimmed by 6 bases and J by 5 bases, leaving 13 bases between them. CDR1 is LNHDA, CDR2 SQIVND, per germline (reference sequence). This CDR3 is CASSGQIHYGYTF. DNA of the CDR3: TGTGCCAGTAGCGGACAGATCCATTATGGCTACACCTTC.

V gene TRBV7-2 combines with J gene TRBJ1-1; D is ambiguous. Germline CDR1 reads SGHTA; CDR2 reads FQGNSA. The V gene lost 1 base and the J gene lost 2 bases, with 11 bases spanning the gap. The CDR3 covers 15 residues. The CDR3 DNA follows: TGTGCCAGCAGCTTAGAGTACAGCTTTAACACTGAAGCTTTCTTT. The encoded protein is CASSLEYSFNTEAFF.

The chain carries TRBV6-5 and TRBJ1-2, with TRBD1 as a possible D gene (5 bases). V was cut by 0 bases and J by 4 bases, with 9 bases left in between. Germline-derived CDR1 and CDR2 are MNHEY and SVGAGI. The CDR3 contains 14 residues. CDR3 bases: TGTGCCAGCAGTTACTCCGGGGGGGTCTATGGCTACACCTTC. It is translated as CASSYSGGVYGYTF.

CDR3 DNA: TGCGCCAGCGGCTCTAGAAGCAATGAGCAGTTCTTC. Translated: CASGSRSNEQFF. The chain combines TRBV5-1 with TRBJ2-1; D is undetermined. Trimming cost V 7 bases and J 6 bases, with 11 bases left between them. Germline V CDR1 and CDR2: SGHRS, YFSETQ. This CDR3 contains 12 residues.

This clone was seen a handful of times. This rearrangement joins TRBV12-5 to TRBJ2-1, with a weak D call TRBD2 (6 bases). Germline assignment: CDR1 LGHNT and CDR2 FRNRAP. V was trimmed by 5 bases and J by 3 bases, leaving 23 bases between them. The CDR3 spans 18 residues. CDR3 protein: CASGPSFSGREVYNEQFF. The CDR3 region has the DNA TGTGCTAGTGGTCCTTCCTTTAGCGGAAGGGAGGTCTACAATGAGCAGTTCTTC.

The chain recombines TRBV5-4 with TRBJ2-3; D might be TRBD1 (5 bases). CDR3 length: 13 amino acids. Germline values: CDR1 SGHNT, CDR2 YYREEE (reference sequence). V lost 2 bases to trimming and J lost 8 bases, with 12 bases between them. DNA for the CDR3: TGTGCCAGCAGCTTTGGCGATAGGGGTACGCAGTATTTT. Its protein is CASSFGDRGTQYF.

The chain combines TRBV5-1 with TRBJ2-1, with 11 bases matching TRBD1. The trim removed 4 bases at V and 10 bases at J, leaving 16 bases unmatched. CDR3 size: 17 residues. Per the germline V gene, CDR1 is SGHRS and CDR2 is YFSETQ. In nucleotides, the CDR3 is TGCGCCAGCAGCCCGACCGTCAGTGGGACAGGGGGTTTGGAGCAGTTCTTC. It encodes CASSPTVSGTGGLEQFF.

V gene TRBV7-3 combines with J gene TRBJ2-5, with a weak D call TRBD1 (5 bases). The J call is doubtful: the DNA matches TRBJ2-7 better. Germline V lookup: CDR1 SGHTA, CDR2 FQGTGA. The CDR3 contains 15 residues. As DNA, the CDR3 is TGTGCCAGCAGCCCATCACCGACAGAATACTACGAGCAGTACTTC. This sequence encodes CASSPSPTEYYEQYF.

The V call is TRBV9, the J call TRBJ1-1; the match to TRBD1 covers 8 bases. Germline trimming cut 0 bases from V and 5 bases from J; bases unmatched to any gene: 6. From germline, CDR1 is SGDLS and CDR2 YYNGEE. The length of the CDR3 is 15 residues. The DNA for the CDR3 is TGTGCCAGCAGCGTAGGGACAGGGAAAGGGACTGAAGCTTTCTTT. As protein: CASSVGTGKGTEAFF.

The chain links TRBV2 to TRBJ1-5; 9 nucleotides line up with TRBD1. The CDR3 runs 13 residues. CDR1 and CDR2 from the germline V gene are SNHLY and FYNNEI. V shed 5 bases, J shed 14 bases, and the junction held 10 bases outside the gene matches. The CDR3 loop is CASSRDRAHKEHF. The CDR3 DNA sequence: TGTGCCAGCAGTCGGGACAGGGCGCATAAGGAGCATTTT.

This sequence joins TRBV14 and TRBJ1-6; D is perhaps TRBD1 (5 bases). The CDR3 is made up of 15 amino acids. The V and J ends lost 4 bases and 8 bases respectively, with 15 bases between them. Per the germline V gene, CDR1 is SGHDN and CDR2 is FVKESK. CDR3 sequence: CASSPWGGVHSPLHF. The CDR3, as DNA: TGTGCCAGCAGCCCTTGGGGAGGGGTACATTCACCCCTCCACTTT.

In its sample, this clone was seen once. V gene TRBV30 combines with J gene TRBJ2-7, with a weak D call TRBD1 (6 bases). The germline V and J ends were trimmed by 2 bases and 6 bases, with 14 bases remaining between them. The CDR3 totals 13 residues. CDR1 is GTSNPN and CDR2 is SVGIG in the germline V gene (reference sequence). CDR3 loop: CAWSRFPGAEQYF. The DNA for the CDR3 is TGTGCCTGGAGTCGTTTTCCAGGGGCCGAGCAGTACTTC. Full variable domain (outside the CDR3, taken from reference TRBV30 and TRBJ2-7): SQTIHQWPATLVQPVGSPLSLECTVEGTSNPNLYWYRQAAGRGLQLLFYSVGIGQISSEVPQNLSASRPQDRQFILSSKKLLLSDSGFYLCAWSRFPGAEQYFGPGTRLTVT.

This clone showed up just a few times. This chain uses TRBV2 with TRBJ2-1; D not certain. Germline lookup yields CDR1 SNHLY and CDR2 FYNNEI. Trimming took off 6 bases at V and 0 bases at J, with 12 bases between the two ends. This CDR3 has 15 residues. The CDR3 DNA follows: TGTGCCAGCAGGGCCCAGGTGAGCTCCTACAATGAGCAGTTCTTC. It specifies CASRAQVSSYNEQFF.

The gene calls are TRBV19 and TRBJ2-3, with 11 bases lining up with TRBD2. V was clipped by 8 bases and J by 3 bases; unmatched bases: 1. Looked up from germline, CDR1 is LNHDA and CDR2 is SQIVND (reference sequence). The CDR3 has 13 residues. CDR3 in DNA: TGTGCCAGTGCTAGCGGGAGGACAGATACGCAGTATTTT. Translation: CASASGRTDTQYF.

The chain recombines TRBV19 with TRBJ1-5; 8 nucleotides agree with TRBD1. V gave up 5 bases and J gave up 3 bases; unmatched junction bases: 9. The CDR3 extends over 16 amino acids. The germline gives CDR1 LNHDA, CDR2 SQIVND (reference sequence). CDR3 sequence: CASSANRGGINQPQHF. The DNA of the CDR3 is TGTGCCAGTAGTGCAAACAGGGGGGGAATCAATCAGCCCCAGCATTTT.

The rearrangement joins TRBV7-2 to TRBJ1-3; D perhaps matches TRBD1 (6 bases). This CDR3 has 14 residues. The germline V gene encodes CDR1 SGHTA and CDR2 FQGNSA. CDR3 bases: TGTGCAGAACTCGGGGGGCCCTCTGGAAACACCATATATTTT. This codes for CAELGGPSGNTIYF. Full variable domain (missing parts from reference TRBV7-2 and TRBJ1-3): GAGVSQSPSNKVTEKGKDVELRCDPISGHTALYWYRQSLGQGLEFLIYFQGNSAPDKSGLPSDRFSAERTGGSVSTLTIQRTQQEDSAVYLCAELGGPSGNTIYFGEGSWLTVV.

CDR3 in amino acids: CASSSSTGTTYEQYF. CDR3 nucleotides: TGCGCCAGCAGCTCATCGACGGGAACGACCTACGAGCAGTACTTC. The rearrangement uses TRBV5-1 and TRBJ2-7; perhaps TRBD2 as D (5 bases). The V and J ends lost 3 bases and 2 bases respectively, with 15 bases between them. Germline CDR1 and CDR2: SGHRS and YFSETQ. The CDR3 spans 15 residues.

This clone was seen a single time. This chain's CDR3 is CASSDRTNTNSPLHF. The CDR3 nucleotides are TGTGCCAGCAGTGACCGGACAAATACTAATTCACCCCTCCACTTT. The rearrangement uses TRBV2 and TRBJ1-6, with D perhaps matching TRBD1 (5 bases). From germline, CDR1 is SNHLY and CDR2 FYNNEI. The CDR3 loop spans 15 amino acids. V was pared by 3 bases and J by 6 bases, with 12 bases between.

The CDR3 sequence: CASSLGLGAISETQYF. The CDR3 region has the DNA TGCGCCAGCAGCTTAGGGCTGGGGGCCATTTCGGAGACCCAGTACTTC. The chain joins TRBV5-1 to TRBJ2-5, with a weak D call TRBD1 (6 bases). Trimming removed 2 bases at V and 5 bases at J, with 19 bases between. Germline assignment: CDR1 SGHRS and CDR2 YFSETQ. The CDR3 is 16 residues long.

This clone was counted once. The chain uses TRBV6-1 and TRBJ2-1; tentatively, D is TRBD2 (6 bases). The CDR3 length is 13 residues. Per germline, CDR1 MNHNS and CDR2 SASEGT. Trimming cost V 7 bases and J 3 bases, with 10 bases left between them. In DNA form, the CDR3 reads TGTGCCAGCACGGAGGACTACTACAATGAGCAGTTCTTC. Translating it yields CASTEDYYNEQFF.

This rearrangement joins TRBV19 to TRBJ2-1; D is ambiguous. Looked up from germline, CDR1 is LNHDA and CDR2 is SQIVND (reference sequence). The CDR3 is 11 residues long. V was trimmed by 3 bases and J by 7 bases, leaving 4 bases between them. The CDR3 reads CASSIRNEQFF. CDR3 bases: TGTGCCAGTAGTATCAGGAATGAGCAGTTCTTC.

This sequence joins TRBV14 and TRBJ1-5; 10 bases align to TRBD1. The CDR3 is 17 residues long. The germline CDR1 and CDR2 sequences are SGHDN and FVKESK. After removal of 1 base from V and 6 bases from J, the junction contained 9 bases not matched to a gene. The CDR3: CASSQGRGQGRTQPQHF. For the CDR3, the DNA is TGTGCCAGCAGCCAAGGGAGGGGACAGGGGAGGACTCAGCCCCAGCATTTT.

The chain links TRBV27 to TRBJ1-5; D might be TRBD1 (6 bases). Germline CDR1 and CDR2: MNHEY and SMNVEV (reference sequence). V was cut by 3 bases and J by 5 bases, with 8 bases left in between. The CDR3 has 13 amino acids. CDR3: CASSLQGHQPQHF. DNA for the CDR3: TGTGCCAGCAGTTTGCAGGGGCATCAGCCCCAGCATTTT.

V is TRBV21-1 and J is TRBJ2-7; TRBD1, the table's D call, lacks a check against the DNA. TRBV21-1 counts as a pseudogene. The CDR3 spans 17 residues. CDR3 in DNA: TGTGCCAGCAGCAAAGATAGGGGACAGGGGACCTCCGGCGAGCAGTACGTC. It codes for CASSKDRGQGTSGEQYV.

The rearrangement links TRBV5-1 to TRBJ2-2; a weak D match, TRBD1 (6 bases). This CDR3 has 14 residues. The V end was cut by 7 bases, the J end by 5 bases, with 15 bases between. Germline assignment: CDR1 SGHRS and CDR2 YFSETQ. This chain's CDR3 is CASGGQLGTGELFF. The DNA of the CDR3 is TGCGCCAGCGGCGGACAGTTGGGAACCGGGGAGCTGTTTTTT.

This clone was recorded once. The chain employs TRBV6-1 and TRBJ1-5; 7 bases are a match to TRBD1. The V and J ends lost 10 bases and 6 bases, in that order; junction bases with no gene match: 6. This CDR3 has 12 amino acids. In germline, CDR1 is MNHNS, CDR2 SASEGT. CDR3 in amino acids: CATDRVGQPQHF. As DNA, the CDR3 is TGTGCCACCGACAGGGTTGGTCAGCCCCAGCATTTT.

The chain carries TRBV5-4 and TRBJ2-5; 9 bases align to TRBD1. The CDR3 extends over 14 amino acids. Germline V gene lookup returns CDR1 SGHNT and CDR2 YYREEE (reference sequence). V lost 4 bases to trimming and J lost 5 bases; unmatched junction nucleotides: 6. The DNA of the CDR3 is TGTGCCAGCAGCCCACGACAGGGGGGGGAGACCCAGTACTTC. It translates to CASSPRQGGETQYF. Full variable domain (remainder filled in from reference TRBV5-4 and TRBJ2-5): ETGVTQSPTHLIKTRGQQVTLRCSSQSGHNTVSWYQQALGQGPQFIFQYYREEENGRGNFPPRFSGLQFPNYSSELNVNALELDDSALYLCASSPRQGGETQYFGPGTRLLVL.